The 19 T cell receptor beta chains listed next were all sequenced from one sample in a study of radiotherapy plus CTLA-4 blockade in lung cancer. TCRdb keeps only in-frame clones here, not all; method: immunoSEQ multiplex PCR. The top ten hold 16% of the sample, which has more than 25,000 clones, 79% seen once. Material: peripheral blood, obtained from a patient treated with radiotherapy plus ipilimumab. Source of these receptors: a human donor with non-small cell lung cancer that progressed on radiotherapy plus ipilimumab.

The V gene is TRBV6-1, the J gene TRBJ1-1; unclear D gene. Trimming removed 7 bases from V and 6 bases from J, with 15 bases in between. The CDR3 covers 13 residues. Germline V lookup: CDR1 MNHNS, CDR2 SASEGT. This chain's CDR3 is CASIREPYAEAFF. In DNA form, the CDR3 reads TGTGCCAGCATTCGGGAACCGTATGCTGAAGCTTTCTTT.

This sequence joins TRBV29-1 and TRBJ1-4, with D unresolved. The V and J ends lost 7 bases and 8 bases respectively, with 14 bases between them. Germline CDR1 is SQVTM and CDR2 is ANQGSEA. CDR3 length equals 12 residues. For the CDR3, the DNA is TGCAGCGCCCTAGCGGCAGGCGAAAAACTGTTTTTT. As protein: CSALAAGEKLFF.

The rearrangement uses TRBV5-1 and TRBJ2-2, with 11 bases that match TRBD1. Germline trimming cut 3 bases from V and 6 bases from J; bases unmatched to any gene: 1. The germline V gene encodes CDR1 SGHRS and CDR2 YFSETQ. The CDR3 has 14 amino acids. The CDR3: CASSSGQGAGELFF. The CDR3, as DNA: TGCGCCAGCAGCTCGGGACAGGGGGCCGGGGAGCTGTTTTTT.

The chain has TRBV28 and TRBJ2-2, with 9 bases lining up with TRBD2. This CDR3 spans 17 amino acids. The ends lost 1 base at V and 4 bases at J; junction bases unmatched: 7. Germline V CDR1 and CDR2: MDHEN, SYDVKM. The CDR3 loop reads CASSLFLAGSGTGELFF. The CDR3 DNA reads TGTGCCAGCAGTTTATTCCTAGCGGGGTCCGGCACCGGGGAGCTGTTTTTT.

The CDR3 spells CASSLGLTNEQFF. The DNA for the CDR3 is TGTGCCAGCAGTTTGGGACTAACCAATGAGCAGTTCTTC. V and J are TRBV6-6 and TRBJ2-1, with TRBD2 matching 7 bases. The CDR3 length is 13 residues. Germline V gene data show CDR1 as MNHNY and CDR2 as SVGAGI (reference sequence). V was clipped by 4 bases and J by 6 bases; unmatched bases: 3.

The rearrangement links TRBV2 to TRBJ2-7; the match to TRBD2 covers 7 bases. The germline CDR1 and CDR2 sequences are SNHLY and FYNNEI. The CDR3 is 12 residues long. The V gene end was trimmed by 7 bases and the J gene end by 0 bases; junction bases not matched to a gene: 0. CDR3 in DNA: TGTGCCAGCACGGGGGGCTCCTACGAGCAGTACTTC. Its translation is CASTGGSYEQYF.

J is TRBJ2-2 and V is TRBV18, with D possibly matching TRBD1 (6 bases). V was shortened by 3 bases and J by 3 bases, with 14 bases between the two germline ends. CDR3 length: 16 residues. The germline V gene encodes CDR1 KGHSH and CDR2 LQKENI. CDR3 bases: TGTGCCAGCTCACCGACGTGGGCAGGGGACACCGGGGAGCTGTTTTTT. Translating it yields CASSPTWAGDTGELFF. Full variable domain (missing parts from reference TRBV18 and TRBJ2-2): NAGVMQNPRHLVRRRGQEARLRCSPMKGHSHVYWYRQLPEEGLKFMVYLQKENIIDESGMPKERFSAEFPKEGPSILRIQQVVRGDSAAYFCASSPTWAGDTGELFFGEGSRLTVL.

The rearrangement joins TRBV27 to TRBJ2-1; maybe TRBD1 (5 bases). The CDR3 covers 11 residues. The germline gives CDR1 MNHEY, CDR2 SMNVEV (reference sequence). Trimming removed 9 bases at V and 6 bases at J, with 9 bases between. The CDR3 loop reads CASSQGNEQFF. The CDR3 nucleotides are TGTGCCAGTTCTCAGGGCAATGAGCAGTTCTTC.

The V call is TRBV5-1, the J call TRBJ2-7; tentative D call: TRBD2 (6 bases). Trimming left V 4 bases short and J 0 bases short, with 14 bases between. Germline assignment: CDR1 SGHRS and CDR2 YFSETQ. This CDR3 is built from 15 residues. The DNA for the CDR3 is TGCGCCAGCAGCCATCCGGGACTGAACTCCTACGAGCAGTACTTC. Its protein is CASSHPGLNSYEQYF. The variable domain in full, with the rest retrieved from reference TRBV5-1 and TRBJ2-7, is KAGVTQTPRYLIKTRGQQVTLSCSPISGHRSVSWYQQTPGQGLQFLFEYFSETQRNKGNFPGRFSGRQFSNSRSEMNVSTLELGDSALYLCASSHPGLNSYEQYFGPGTRLTVT.

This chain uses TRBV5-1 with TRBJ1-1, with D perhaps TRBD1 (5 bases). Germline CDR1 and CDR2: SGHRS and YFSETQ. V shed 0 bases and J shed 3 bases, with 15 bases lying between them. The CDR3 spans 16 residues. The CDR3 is CASSLGGTFLDTEAFF. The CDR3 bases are TGCGCCAGCAGCTTGGGGGGGACCTTCCTGGACACTGAAGCTTTCTTT.

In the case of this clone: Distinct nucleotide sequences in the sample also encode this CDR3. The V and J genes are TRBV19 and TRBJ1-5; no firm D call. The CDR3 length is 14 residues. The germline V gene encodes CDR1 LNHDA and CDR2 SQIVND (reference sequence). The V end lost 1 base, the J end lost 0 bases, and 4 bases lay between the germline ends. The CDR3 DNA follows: TGTGCCAGTAGTATAGGGGTTAGCAATCAGCCCCAGCATTTT. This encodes CASSIGVSNQPQHF. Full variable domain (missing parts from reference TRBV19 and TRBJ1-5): DGGITQSPKYLFRKEGQNVTLSCEQNLNHDAMYWYRQDPGQGLRLIYYSQIVNDFQKGDIAEGYSVSREKKESFPLTVTSAQKNPTAFYLCASSIGVSNQPQHFGDGTRLSIL.

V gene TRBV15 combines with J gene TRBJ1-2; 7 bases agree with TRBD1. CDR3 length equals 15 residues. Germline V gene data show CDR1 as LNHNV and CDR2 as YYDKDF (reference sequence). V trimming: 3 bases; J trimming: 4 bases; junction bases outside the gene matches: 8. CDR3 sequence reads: CATSRDRPRGYGYTF. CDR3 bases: TGTGCCACCAGCAGGGACAGGCCCCGGGGCTATGGCTACACCTTC.

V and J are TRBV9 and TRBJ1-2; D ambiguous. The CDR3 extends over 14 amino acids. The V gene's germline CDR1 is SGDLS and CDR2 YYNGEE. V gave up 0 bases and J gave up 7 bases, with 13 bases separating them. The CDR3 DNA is TGTGCCAGCAGCGTAGTCGTCGACCGGGGTGGCTACACCTTC. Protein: CASSVVVDRGGYTF.

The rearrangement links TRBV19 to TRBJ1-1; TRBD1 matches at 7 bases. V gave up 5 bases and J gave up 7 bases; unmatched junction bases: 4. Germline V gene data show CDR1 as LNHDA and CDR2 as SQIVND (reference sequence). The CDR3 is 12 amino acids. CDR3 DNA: TGTGCCAGTAGTGTTTACAGGGGTGAAGCTTTCTTT. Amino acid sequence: CASSVYRGEAFF.

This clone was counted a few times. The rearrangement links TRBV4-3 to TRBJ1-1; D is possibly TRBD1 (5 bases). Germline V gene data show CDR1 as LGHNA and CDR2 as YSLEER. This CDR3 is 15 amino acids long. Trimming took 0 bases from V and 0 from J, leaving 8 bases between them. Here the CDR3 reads CASSQEMTVNTEAFF. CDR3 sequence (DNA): TGCGCCAGCAGCCAAGAAATGACAGTGAACACTGAAGCTTTCTTT.

CDR3 sequence (DNA): TGTGCCAGCCTTTTGACAGGGGGCAGGACAGATACGCAGTATTTT. Translating it yields CASLLTGGRTDTQYF. The genes are TRBV7-6 and TRBJ2-3, with 10 bases matching TRBD1. CDR1 is SGHVS and CDR2 is FNYEAQ in the germline V gene. V lost 8 bases and J lost 3; bases outside the gene matches: 8. CDR3 length: 15 residues.

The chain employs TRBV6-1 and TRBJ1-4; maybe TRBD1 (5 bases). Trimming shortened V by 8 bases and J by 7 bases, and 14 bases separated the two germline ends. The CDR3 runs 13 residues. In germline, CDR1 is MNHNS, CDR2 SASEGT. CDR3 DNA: TGTGCCAGCGACTGGGGGTGGGGTGAAAAACTGTTTTTT. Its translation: CASDWGWGEKLFF.

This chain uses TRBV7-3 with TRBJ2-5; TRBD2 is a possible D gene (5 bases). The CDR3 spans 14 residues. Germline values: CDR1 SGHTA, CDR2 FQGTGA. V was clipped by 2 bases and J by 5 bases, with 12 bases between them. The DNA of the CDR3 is TGTGCCAGCAGCTTAGCCTCGCCGGGGGAGACCCAGTACTTC. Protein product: CASSLASPGETQYF.

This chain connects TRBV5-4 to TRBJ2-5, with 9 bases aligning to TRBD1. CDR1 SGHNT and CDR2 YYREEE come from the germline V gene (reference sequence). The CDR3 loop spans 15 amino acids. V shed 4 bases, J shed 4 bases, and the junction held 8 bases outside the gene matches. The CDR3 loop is CASSLGRTGAETQYF. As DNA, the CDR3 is TGTGCCAGCAGCCTCGGGCGGACAGGGGCAGAGACCCAGTACTTC.